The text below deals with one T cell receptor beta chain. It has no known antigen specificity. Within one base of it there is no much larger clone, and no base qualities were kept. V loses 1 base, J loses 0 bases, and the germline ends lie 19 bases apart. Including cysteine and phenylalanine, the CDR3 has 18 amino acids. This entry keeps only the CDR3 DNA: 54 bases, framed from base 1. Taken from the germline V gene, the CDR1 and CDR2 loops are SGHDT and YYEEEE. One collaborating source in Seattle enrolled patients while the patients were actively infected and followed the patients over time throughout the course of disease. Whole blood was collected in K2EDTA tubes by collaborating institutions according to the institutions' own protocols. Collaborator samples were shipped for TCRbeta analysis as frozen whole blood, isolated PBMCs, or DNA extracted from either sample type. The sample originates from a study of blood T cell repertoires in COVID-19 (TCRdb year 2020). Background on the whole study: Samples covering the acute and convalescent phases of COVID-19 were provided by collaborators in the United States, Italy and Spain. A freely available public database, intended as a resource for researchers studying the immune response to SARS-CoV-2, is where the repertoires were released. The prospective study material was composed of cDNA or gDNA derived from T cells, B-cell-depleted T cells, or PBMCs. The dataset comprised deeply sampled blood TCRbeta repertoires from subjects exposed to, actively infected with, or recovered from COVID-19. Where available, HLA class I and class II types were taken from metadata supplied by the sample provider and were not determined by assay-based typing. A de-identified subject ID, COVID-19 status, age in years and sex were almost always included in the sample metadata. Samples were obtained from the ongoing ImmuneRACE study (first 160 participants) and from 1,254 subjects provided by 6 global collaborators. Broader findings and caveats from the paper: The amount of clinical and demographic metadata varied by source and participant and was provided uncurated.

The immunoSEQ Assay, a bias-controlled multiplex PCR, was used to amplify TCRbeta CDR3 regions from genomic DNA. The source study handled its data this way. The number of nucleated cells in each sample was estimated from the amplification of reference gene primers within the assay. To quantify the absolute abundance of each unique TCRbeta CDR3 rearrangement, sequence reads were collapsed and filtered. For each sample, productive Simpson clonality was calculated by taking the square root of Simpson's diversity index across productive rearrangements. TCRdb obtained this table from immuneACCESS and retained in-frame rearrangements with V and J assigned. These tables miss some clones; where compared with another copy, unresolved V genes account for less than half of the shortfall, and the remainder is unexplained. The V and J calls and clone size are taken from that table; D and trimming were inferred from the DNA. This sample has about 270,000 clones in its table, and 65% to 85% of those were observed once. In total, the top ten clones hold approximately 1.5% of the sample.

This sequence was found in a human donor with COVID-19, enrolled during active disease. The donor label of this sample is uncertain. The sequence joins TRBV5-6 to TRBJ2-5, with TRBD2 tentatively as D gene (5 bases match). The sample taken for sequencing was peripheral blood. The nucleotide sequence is TGTGCCAGCAGCTTGATGCTAGCTCTAGGTTCTTACCAAGAGACCCAGTACTTC. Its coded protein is CASSLMLALGSYQETQYF.